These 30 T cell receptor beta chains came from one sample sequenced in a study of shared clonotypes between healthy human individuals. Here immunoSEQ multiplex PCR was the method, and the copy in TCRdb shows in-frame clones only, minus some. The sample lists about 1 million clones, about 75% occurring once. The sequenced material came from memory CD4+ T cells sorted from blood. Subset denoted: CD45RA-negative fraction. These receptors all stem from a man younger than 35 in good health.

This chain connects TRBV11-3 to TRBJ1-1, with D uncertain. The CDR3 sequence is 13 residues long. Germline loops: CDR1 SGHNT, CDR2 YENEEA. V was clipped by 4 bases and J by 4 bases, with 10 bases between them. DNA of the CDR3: TGTGCCAGCAGCTCCCATTCGGGCACTGAAGCTTTCTTT. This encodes CASSSHSGTEAFF.

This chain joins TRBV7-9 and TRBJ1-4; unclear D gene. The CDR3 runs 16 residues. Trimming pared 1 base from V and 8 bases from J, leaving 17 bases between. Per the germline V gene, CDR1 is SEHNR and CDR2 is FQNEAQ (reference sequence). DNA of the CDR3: TGTGCCAGCAGCTTAGGTATAGGGTCTAGCAACGAAAAACTGTTTTTT. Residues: CASSLGIGSSNEKLFF.

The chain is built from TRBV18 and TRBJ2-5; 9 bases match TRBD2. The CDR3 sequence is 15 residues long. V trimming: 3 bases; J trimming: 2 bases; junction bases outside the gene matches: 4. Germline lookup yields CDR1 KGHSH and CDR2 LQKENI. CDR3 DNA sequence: TGTGCCAGCTCACCCCTTAGCGGGAGTCAAGAGACCCAGTACTTC. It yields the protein CASSPLSGSQETQYF.

CDR3 protein: CASSPQGRVNEQFF. Here the CDR3 DNA reads TGTGCCAGCTCACCACAGGGGCGAGTCAATGAGCAGTTCTTC. The chain employs TRBV18 and TRBJ2-1, with D maybe TRBD1 (5 bases). CDR1 is KGHSH, CDR2 LQKENI, per germline. The ends were cut back, 1 base at V and 6 bases at J, with 10 bases in the middle. The CDR3 is 14 amino acids.

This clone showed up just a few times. The CDR3 spells CASIGRDRGISGANVLTF. The CDR3 DNA reads as TGTGCCAGTATTGGTCGGGACAGGGGGATCTCTGGGGCCAACGTCCTGACTTTC. The V and J genes are TRBV19 and TRBJ2-6; 11 bases are shared with TRBD1. CDR1 and CDR2 from the germline V gene are LNHDA and SQIVND (reference sequence). This CDR3 has 18 residues. Losses at the gene ends were 7 bases for V and 0 bases for J; bases not matched to a gene: 8.

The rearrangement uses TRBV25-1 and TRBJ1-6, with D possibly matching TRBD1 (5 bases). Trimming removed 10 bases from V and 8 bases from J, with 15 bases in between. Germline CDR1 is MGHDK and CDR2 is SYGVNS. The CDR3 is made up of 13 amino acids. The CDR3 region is CANDSCRDSPLHF. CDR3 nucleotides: TGTGCCAACGACAGCTGTAGAGATTCACCCCTCCACTTT.

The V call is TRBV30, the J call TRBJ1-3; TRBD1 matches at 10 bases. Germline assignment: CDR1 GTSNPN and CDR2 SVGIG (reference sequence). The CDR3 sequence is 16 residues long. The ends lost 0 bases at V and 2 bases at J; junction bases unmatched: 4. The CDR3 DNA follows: TGTGCCTGGAGTGTACTAGGGACAGGGGCTGGAAACACCATATATTTT. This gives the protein CAWSVLGTGAGNTIYF.

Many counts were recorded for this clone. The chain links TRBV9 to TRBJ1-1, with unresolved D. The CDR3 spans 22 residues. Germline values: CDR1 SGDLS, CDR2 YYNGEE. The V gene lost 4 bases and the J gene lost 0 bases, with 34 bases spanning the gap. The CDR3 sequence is CASSFGVLGSPSKGKMNTEAFF. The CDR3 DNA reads TGTGCCAGCAGCTTCGGGGTCCTGGGTTCTCCTTCAAAGGGAAAAATGAACACTGAAGCTTTCTTT.

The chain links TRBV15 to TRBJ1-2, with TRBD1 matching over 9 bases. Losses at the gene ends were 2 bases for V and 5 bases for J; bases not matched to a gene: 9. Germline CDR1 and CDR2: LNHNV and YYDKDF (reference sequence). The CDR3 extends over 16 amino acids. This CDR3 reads CATSRSFTGGGYGYTF. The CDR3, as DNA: TGTGCCACCAGCAGAAGTTTTACAGGGGGCGGTTATGGCTACACCTTC.

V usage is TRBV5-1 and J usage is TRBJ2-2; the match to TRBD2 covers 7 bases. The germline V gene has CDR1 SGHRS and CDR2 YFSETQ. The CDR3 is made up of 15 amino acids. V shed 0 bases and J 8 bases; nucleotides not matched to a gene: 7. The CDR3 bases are TGCGCCAGCAGCTTGGTGGGGACTACCGCTGGGGAGCTGTTTTTT. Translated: CASSLVGTTAGELFF.

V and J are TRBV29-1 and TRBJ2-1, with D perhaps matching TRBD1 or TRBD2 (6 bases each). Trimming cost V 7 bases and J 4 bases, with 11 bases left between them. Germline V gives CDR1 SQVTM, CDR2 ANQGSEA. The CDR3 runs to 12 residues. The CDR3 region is CSGGDNYNEQFF. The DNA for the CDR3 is TGCAGCGGGGGGGACAATTACAATGAGCAGTTCTTC.

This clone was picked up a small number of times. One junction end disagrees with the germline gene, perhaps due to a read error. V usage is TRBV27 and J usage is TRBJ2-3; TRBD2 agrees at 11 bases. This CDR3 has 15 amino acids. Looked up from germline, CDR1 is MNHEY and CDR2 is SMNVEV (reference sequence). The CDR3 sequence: CASGLAGGEPDTQYF. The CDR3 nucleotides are TGTGCCAGCGGTTTAGCGGGGGGGGAGCCAGATACGCAGTATTTT.

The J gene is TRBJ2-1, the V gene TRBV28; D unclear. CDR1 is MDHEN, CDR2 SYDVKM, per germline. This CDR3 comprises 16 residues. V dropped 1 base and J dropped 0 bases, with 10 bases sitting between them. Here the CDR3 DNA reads TGTGCCAGCAGTTTATCGGCCCGGAGCTCCTACAATGAGCAGTTCTTC. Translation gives CASSLSARSSYNEQFF.

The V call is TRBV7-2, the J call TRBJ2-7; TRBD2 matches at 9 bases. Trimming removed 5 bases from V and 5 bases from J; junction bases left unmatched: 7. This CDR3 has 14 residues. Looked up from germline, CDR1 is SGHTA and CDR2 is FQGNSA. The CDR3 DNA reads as TGTGCCAGCAGCCCGACTAGCGGCCGGAACGAGCAGTACTTC. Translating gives CASSPTSGRNEQYF.

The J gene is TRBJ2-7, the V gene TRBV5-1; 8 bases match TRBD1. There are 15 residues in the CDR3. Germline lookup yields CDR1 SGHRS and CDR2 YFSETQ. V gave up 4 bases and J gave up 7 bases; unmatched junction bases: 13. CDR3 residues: CASSPILRGRREQYF. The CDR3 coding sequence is TGCGCCAGCAGCCCAATCCTCAGGGGGCGTCGGGAGCAGTACTTC.

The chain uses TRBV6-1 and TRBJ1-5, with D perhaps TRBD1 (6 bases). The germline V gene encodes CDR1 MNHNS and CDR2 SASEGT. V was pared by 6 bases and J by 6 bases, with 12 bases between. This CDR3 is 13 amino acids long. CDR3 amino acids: CASRGQSVQPQHF. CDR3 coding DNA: TGTGCCAGCAGAGGACAGTCTGTTCAGCCCCAGCATTTT.

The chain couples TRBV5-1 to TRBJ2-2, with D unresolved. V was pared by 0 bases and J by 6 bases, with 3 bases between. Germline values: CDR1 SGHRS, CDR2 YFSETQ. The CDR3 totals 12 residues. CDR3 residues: CASSLEAGELFF. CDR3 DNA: TGCGCCAGCAGCTTGGAGGCCGGGGAGCTGTTTTTT.

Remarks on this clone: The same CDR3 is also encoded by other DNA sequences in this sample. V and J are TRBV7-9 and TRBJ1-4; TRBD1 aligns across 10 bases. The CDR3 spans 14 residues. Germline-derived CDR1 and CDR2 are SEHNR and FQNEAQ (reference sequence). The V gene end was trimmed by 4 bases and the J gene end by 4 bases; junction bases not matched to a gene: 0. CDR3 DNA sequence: TGTGCCAGCAGCTGGGACAGGGGTAATGAAAAACTGTTTTTT. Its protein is CASSWDRGNEKLFF.

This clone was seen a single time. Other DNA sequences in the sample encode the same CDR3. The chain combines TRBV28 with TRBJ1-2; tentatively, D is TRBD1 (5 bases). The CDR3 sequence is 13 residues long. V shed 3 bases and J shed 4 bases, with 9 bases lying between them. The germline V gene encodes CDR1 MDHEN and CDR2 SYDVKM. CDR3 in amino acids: CASSLGRSYGYTF. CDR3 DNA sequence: TGTGCCAGCAGTTTGGGACGGTCCTATGGCTACACCTTC.

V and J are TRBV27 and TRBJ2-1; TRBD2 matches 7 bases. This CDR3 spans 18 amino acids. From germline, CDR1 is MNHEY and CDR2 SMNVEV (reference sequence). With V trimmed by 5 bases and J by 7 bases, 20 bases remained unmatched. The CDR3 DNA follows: TGTGCCAGCAGTCCCATCGGGTGGGGGGGGAGGGATATGAATGAGCAGTTCTTC. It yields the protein CASSPIGWGGRDMNEQFF.

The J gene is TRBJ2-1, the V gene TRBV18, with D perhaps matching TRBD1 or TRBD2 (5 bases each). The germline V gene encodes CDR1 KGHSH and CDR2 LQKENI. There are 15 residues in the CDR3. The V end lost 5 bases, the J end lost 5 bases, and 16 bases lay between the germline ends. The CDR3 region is CASSSQGSSHNEQFF. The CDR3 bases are TGTGCCAGCTCATCTCAGGGCTCTAGCCACAATGAGCAGTTCTTC.

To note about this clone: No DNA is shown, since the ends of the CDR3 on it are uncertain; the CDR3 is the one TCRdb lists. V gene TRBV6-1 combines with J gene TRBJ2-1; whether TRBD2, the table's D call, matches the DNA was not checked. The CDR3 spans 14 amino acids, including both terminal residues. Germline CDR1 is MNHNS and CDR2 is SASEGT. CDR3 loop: CASYSSDFGDEQFF.

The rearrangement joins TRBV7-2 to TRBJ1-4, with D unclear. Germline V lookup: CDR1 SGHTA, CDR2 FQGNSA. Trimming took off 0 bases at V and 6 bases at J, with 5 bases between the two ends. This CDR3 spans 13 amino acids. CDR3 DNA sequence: TGTGCCAGCAGCTTAGCAGTACATGAAAAACTGTTTTTT. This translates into CASSLAVHEKLFF.

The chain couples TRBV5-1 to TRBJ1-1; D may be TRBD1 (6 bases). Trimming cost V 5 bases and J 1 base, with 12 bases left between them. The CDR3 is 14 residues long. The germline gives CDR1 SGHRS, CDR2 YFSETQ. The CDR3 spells CASSLTGPNTEAFF. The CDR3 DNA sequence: TGCGCCAGCAGTTTGACAGGACCGAACACTGAAGCTTTCTTT. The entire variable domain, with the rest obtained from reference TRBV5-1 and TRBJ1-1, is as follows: KAGVTQTPRYLIKTRGQQVTLSCSPISGHRSVSWYQQTPGQGLQFLFEYFSETQRNKGNFPGRFSGRQFSNSRSEMNVSTLELGDSALYLCASSLTGPNTEAFFGQGTRLTVV.

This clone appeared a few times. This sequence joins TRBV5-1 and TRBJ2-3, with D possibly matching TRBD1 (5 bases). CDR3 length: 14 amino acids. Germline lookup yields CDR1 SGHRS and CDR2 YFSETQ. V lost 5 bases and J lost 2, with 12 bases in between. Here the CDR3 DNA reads TGCGCCAGCAGGTCCGCAGGGCCCACAGATACGCAGTATTTT. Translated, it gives CASRSAGPTDTQYF.

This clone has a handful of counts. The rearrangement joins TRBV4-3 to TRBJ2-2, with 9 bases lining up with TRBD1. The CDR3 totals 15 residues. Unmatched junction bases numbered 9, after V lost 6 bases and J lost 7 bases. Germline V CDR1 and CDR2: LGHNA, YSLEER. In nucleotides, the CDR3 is TGCGCCAGCAGAAAAACAGGGGGCTTTGGCGGGGAGCTGTTTTTT. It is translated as CASRKTGGFGGELFF.

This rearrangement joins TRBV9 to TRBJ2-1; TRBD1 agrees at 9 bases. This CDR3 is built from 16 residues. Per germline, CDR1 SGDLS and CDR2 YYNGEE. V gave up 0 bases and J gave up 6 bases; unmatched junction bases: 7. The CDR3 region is CASSVAWGQGGNEQFF. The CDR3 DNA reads TGTGCCAGCAGCGTAGCTTGGGGACAGGGAGGCAATGAGCAGTTCTTC.

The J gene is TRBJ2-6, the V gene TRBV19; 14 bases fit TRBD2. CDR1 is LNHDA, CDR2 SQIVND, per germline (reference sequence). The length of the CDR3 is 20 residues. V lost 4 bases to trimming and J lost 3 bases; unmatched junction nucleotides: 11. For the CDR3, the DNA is TGTGCCAGTAGTACCTTCTCCGGGACTAGCGGGAGTGGTGGGGCCAACGTCCTGACTTTC. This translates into CASSTFSGTSGSGGANVLTF.

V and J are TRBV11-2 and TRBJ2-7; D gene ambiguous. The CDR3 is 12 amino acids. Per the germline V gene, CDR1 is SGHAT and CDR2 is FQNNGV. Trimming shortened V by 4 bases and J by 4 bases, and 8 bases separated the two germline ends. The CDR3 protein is CASSSRLYEQYF. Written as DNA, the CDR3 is TGTGCCAGCAGCTCACGACTGTACGAGCAGTACTTC.

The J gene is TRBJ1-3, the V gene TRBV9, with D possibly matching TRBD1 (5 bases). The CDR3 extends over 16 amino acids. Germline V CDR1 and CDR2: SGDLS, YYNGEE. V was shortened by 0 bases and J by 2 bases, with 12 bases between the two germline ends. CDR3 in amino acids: CASSVEGRPPGNTIYF. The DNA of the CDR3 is TGTGCCAGCAGCGTAGAGGGGCGGCCTCCTGGAAACACCATATATTTT.